This is a list of T cell receptor beta chains from one sample in a study of early T cells in non-severe SARS-CoV-2 infection. A single record per CDR3 protein comes from TCRdb applying MiXCR to the 5' RACE reads. The data show about 64,000 distinct CDR3 sequences, 8% to 9% seen once. Sample: whole blood, taken at baseline. These receptors originate from an adult who was a healthcare worker with PCR-confirmed SARS-CoV-2 infection or an uninfected control (not recorded which). Both conserved end residues are part of each CDR3. Each record gives: J gene, clone size, V gene, D gene, CDR3 DNA, CDR3 protein. A D gene is named only where the DNA matches it firmly. Size is omitted from some rows. Given values are once, few, many or a class for expanded clones.

TRBJ2-1	many	TRBV12-3/TRBV12-4	-	TGTGCCAGCAGTCTGGACAGATCCCACAATGAGCAGTTCTTC	CASSLDRSHNEQFF
TRBJ1-2	-	TRBV18	-	TGTGCCAGCTCAGAGACAGCGAACTATGGCTACACCTTC	CASSETANYGYTF
TRBJ2-7	few	TRBV20-1	TRBD1	TGCAGTGCTGCCACCGGGACAGGGTTTTACGAGCAGTACTTC	CSAATGTGFYEQYF
TRBJ1-1	few	TRBV6-5	TRBD1	TGTGCCAGCAGTTCGACAGGGAGGAACACTGAAGCTTTCTTT	CASSSTGRNTEAFF
TRBJ2-7	-	TRBV7-2	-	TGTGCCAGCAGCTTAAACCGGGTCTACGAGCAGTACTTC	CASSLNRVYEQYF
TRBJ2-2	many	TRBV5-4	TRBD1	TGTGCCAGCAGCTCCGGGACAGGGGCCGCCGGGGAGCTGTTTTTT	CASSSGTGAAGELFF
TRBJ2-2	few	TRBV7-2	-	TGTGCCAGCAGCTTTAAGGCAGGGGGGACCGGGGAGCTGTTTTTT	CASSFKAGGTGELFF
TRBJ1-5	once	TRBV4-1	-	TGCGCCAGCAGCCAAGATGGCACAGGTTATCAGCCCCAGCATTTT	CASSQDGTGYQPQHF
TRBJ1-5	few	TRBV19	-	TGTGCCAGTACCGCGCAGGGGCGGAGAGGCAATCAGCCCCAGCATTTT	CASTAQGRRGNQPQHF
TRBJ1-1	many	TRBV2	-	TGTGCCAGCAGTGAAGAGGGGGTCCGAGCTTTCTTT	CASSEEGVRAFF
TRBJ1-4	-	TRBV7-9	-	TGTGCCAGCAGCCGCGACCGGGCAACTAATGAAAAACTGTTTTTT	CASSRDRATNEKLFF
TRBJ2-2	-	TRBV7-9	-	TGTGCCAGCAGCTCCCCCCCGGGGGCGAACACCGGGGAGCTGTTTTTT	CASSSPPGANTGELFF
TRBJ2-3	-	TRBV5-1	-	TGCGCCAGCAGCCTGGGGCTGTCAGCGCTATACACAGATACGCAGTATTTT	CASSLGLSALYTDTQYF
TRBJ2-7	-	TRBV29-1	-	TGCAGCGTTGTGGGGGGCGGCGCGCTCTACGAGCAGTACTTC	CSVVGGGALYEQYF
TRBJ2-2	-	TRBV5-1	-	TGCGCCAGCAGCTCGACACGCCAATCATTGGCCGGGGAGCTGTTTTTT	CASSSTRQSLAGELFF
TRBJ2-1	few	TRBV5-5	-	TGTGCCAGCAGCTCAGGGGGTAGCGGGTACAATGAGCAGTTCTTC	CASSSGGSGYNEQFF
TRBJ2-2	-	TRBV6-5	TRBD1	TGTGCCAGCAGCCTCGGACAGGGGGCCCACACCGGGGAGCTGTTTTTT	CASSLGQGAHTGELFF
TRBJ1-3	many	TRBV11-2	-	TGTGCCAGCAGCTTGGAACAGGGCTACTCTGGAAACACCATATATTTT	CASSLEQGYSGNTIYF
TRBJ2-7	many	TRBV7-6	TRBD1	TGTGCCAGCAGCGTCGACAGGGTATCCTACGAGCAGTACTTC	CASSVDRVSYEQYF
TRBJ1-5	-	TRBV4-2	-	TGTGCCAGCAGCCAAGAACAGAGCTACTATAGCAATCAGCCCCAGCATTTT	CASSQEQSYYSNQPQHF
TRBJ2-3	-	TRBV5-1	-	TGCGCCAGCAGCTTGGATGGGTACAGAACAGATACGCAGTATTTT	CASSLDGYRTDTQYF
TRBJ2-2	many	TRBV11-3	-	TGTGCCAGCAGCCCCGGACGGAACACCGGGGAGCTGTTTTTT	CASSPGRNTGELFF
TRBJ1-4	-	TRBV10-3	-	TGTGCCATCAGTGCAGGGAGAGAAAAACTGTTTTTT	CAISAGREKLFF
TRBJ1-2	few	TRBV20-1	-	TGCAGTGCGTCTTGGGACTATGGCTACACCTTC	CSASWDYGYTF
TRBJ2-1	many	TRBV12-3/TRBV12-4	TRBD2	TGTGCCAGCAGTGTGGGACTAGCGGGAGCCCAAGTTGACAATGAGCAGTTCTTC	CASSVGLAGAQVDNEQFF
TRBJ2-5	many	TRBV20-1	-	TGCAGTGCCCCTTGGATCGGGATCGAGACCCAGTACTTC	CSAPWIGIETQYF
TRBJ2-7	many	TRBV4-2	TRBD2	TGTGCCAGCAGCCCCGGGACTAGCGGGAGTCACACCTACGAGCAGTACTTC	CASSPGTSGSHTYEQYF
TRBJ2-1	few	TRBV5-1	-	TGCGCCAGCAGCTTGGAGCCAGGAGTGAATTTCTATGAGCAGTTCTTC	CASSLEPGVNFYEQFF
TRBJ1-3	many	TRBV7-9	-	TGTGCCAGCGGCAGGAGCTCTGGAAACACCATATATTTT	CASGRSSGNTIYF
TRBJ2-1	many	TRBV5-4	-	TGTGCCAGCAGCTTTGGCGGGACCTCCCGCAATGAGCAGTTCTTC	CASSFGGTSRNEQFF
TRBJ1-2	many	TRBV6-5	TRBD1	TGTGCCAGCAGTTACTCTTGGGGACAGGGGACTGGCTACACCTTC	CASSYSWGQGTGYTF
TRBJ2-7	few	TRBV18	-	TGTGCCAGCTCACCATTGAGTGGCAGTCTAGTCTTTTCCTACGAGCAGTACTTC	CASSPLSGSLVFSYEQYF
TRBJ1-1	many	TRBV20-1	-	TGCAGTGCCCCCCTAGCCGCCGTGAACACTGAAGCTTTCTTT	CSAPLAAVNTEAFF
TRBJ2-1	few	TRBV5-4	TRBD1	TGTGCCAGCAGTTACCGGACAGGGGCCACCTTATACAATGAGCAGTTCTTC	CASSYRTGATLYNEQFF
TRBJ2-2	-	TRBV24-1	TRBD2	TGTGCCACCAGTCCGTCCCGGCTAGCGGGAGACACCGGGGAGCTGTTTTTT	CATSPSRLAGDTGELFF
TRBJ2-5	-	TRBV5-1	TRBD2	TGCGCCAGCAGCTTCGGCGGGAGTGTGGAGACCCAGTACTTC	CASSFGGSVETQYF
TRBJ2-2	many	TRBV27	TRBD2	TGTGCCAGCAGTGCTAGCGGGAGAGGTACCGGGGAGCTGTTTTTT	CASSASGRGTGELFF
TRBJ2-3	many	TRBV20-1	TRBD2	TGCAGTGCCGGTGCAGCGGGAGGAGTAACAGATACGCAGTATTTT	CSAGAAGGVTDTQYF
TRBJ2-1	many	TRBV20-1	TRBD2	TGCAGTGCTAGAGAGGACGGGAGGGCCCAAGGTGAGCAGTTCTTC	CSAREDGRAQGEQFF
TRBJ2-1	-	TRBV7-2	-	TGTGCCAGCAGCTTAGAGACGGGAAGGGGGAATGAGCAGTTCTTC	CASSLETGRGNEQFF